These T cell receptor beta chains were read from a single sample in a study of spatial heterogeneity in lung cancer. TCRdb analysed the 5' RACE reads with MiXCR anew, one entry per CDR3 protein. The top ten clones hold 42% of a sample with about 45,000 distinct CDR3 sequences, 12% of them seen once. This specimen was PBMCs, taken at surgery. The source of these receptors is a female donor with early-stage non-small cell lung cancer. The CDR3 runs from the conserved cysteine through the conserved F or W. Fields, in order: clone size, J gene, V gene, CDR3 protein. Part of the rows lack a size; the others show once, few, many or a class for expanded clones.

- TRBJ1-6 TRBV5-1 CASSSGQYNSPLHF
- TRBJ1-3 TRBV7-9 CASSSGVSGNTIYF
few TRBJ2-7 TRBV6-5 CASSYSRDWHEQYF
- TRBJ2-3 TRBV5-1 CASRGIQGTDTQYF
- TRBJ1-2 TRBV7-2 CASSLSRTGVGYTF
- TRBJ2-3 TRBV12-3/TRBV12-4 CASRGDRGPDTQYF
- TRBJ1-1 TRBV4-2 CASSQDFAEPNTEAFF
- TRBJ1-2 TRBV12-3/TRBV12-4 CASSRFKGGYGYTF
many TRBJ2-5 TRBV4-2 CASSHSLAGGRQETQYF
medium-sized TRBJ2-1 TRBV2 CASSERTSGGPPGHNEQFF
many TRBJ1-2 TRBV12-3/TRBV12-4 CASTSVMDRGRDYGYTF
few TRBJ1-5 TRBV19 CASSSVGVQPQHF
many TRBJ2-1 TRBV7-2 CASSLVSGFNEQFF
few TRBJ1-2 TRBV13 CASSPNRQDIYGYTF
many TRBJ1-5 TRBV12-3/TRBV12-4 CASSTDRVGDQPQHF
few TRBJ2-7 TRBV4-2 CASSQGLAGTYEQYF
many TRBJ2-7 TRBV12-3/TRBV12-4 CASSPLAGAYEQYF
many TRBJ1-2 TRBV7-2 CASSPDGSPYGYTF
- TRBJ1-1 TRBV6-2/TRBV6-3 CASSYTSRSHGAEAFF
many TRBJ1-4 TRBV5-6 CASSLGTKTEKLFF
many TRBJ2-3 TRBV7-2 CASSSSGVTDTQYF
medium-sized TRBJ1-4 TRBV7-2 CASSTGLFNEKLFF
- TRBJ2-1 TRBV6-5 CASSPYEGGGVNEQFF
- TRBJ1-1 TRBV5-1 CASSFDRGLANTEAFF
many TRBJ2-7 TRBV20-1 CSATPTGSNYEQYF
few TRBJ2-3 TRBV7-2 CASSLGPSGRTQYF
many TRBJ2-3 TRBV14 CASSQDLGQSTDTQYF
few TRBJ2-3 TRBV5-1 CASSWSASGGAIDTQYF
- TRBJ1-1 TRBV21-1 CASSKVALAGQGPTEAFF
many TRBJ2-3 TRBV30 CATSGSTDTQYF
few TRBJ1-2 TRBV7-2 CASSPNPTGTSYGYTF
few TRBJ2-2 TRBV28 CASRRPNTGELFF
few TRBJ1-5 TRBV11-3 CASSLPCGWGFSNQPQHF
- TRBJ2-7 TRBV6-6 CASSYSSGGNEQYF
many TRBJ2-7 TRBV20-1 CSARERQAAYEQYF
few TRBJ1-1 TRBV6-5 CASSVTRAGGRAFF
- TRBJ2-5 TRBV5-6 CASSSRRGPQETQYF
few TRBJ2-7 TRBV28 CASSLESAWGQAYEQYF
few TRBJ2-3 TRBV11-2 CASSPWAGSTDTQYF
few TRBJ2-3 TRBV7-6 CASSQIGGAPNTQYF
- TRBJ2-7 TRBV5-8 CASSLAGTGSSEQYF
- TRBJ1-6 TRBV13 CASSLVGMNSPLHF
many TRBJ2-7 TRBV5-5 CASSSGTGSYEQYF
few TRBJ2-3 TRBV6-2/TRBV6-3 CASSKGGDTQYF
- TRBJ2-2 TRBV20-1 CSAPFAGTGELFF
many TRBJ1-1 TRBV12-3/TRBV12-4 CASRMNTEAFF
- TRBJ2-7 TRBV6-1 CASSSDQYEQYF
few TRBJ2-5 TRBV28 CASRHSGGPQETQYF
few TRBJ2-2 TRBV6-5 CASSYSRSGVNTGELFF
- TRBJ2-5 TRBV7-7 CASSLGAQAQETQYF
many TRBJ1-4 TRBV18 CASSPRGTTNEKLFF
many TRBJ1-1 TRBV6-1 CASSESRGTEAFF
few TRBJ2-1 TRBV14 CASSPDLLGEQFF
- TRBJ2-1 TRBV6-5 CASSTGNNEQFF
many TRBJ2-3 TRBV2 CASSEALGSTDTQYF
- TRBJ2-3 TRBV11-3 CASSLRSADTQYF
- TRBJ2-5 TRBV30 CAWRAVANSVTQYF
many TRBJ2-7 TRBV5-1 CASSFLAGGYGDEQYF
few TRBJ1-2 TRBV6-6 CASSYSLVKGIDGYTF
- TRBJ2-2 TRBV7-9 CAGGTTGGNTGELFF